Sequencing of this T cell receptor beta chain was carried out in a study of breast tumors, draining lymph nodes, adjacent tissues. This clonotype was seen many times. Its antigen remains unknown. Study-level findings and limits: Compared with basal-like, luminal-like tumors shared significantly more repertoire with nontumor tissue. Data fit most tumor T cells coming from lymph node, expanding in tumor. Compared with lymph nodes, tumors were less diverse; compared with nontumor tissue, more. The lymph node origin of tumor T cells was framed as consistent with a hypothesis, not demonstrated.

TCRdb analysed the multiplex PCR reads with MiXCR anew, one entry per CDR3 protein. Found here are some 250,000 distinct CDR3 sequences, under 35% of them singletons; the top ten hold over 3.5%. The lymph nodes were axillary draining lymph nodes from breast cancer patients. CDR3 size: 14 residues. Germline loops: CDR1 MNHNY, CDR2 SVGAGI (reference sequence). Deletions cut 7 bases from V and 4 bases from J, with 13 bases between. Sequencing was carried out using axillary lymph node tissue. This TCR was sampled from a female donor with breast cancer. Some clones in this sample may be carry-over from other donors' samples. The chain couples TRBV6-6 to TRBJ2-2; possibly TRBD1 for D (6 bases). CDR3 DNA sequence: TGTGCCAGCAAAAACTCACAGGGCACCGGGGAGCTGTTTTTT. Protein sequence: CASKNSQGTGELFF.